The T cell receptor (beta chain) described here comes from a study of response to subunit inactivated influenza vaccine. Overall study findings and caveats: Authors proposed each seasonal influenza vaccination draws in few new T cells.

TCRdb ran MiXCR on the RT-PCR reads and lists one entry per CDR3 protein. The top ten hold around 7.3% of the sample, which has about 700,000 distinct CDR3 sequences, roughly 13% seen once. About this clonotype: What it binds is unknown.

The CDR3 is 13 amino acids. Germline CDR1 SNHLY, CDR2 FYNNEI. Trimming took 7 bases from V and 12 from J; bases not matched to a gene: 9. The receptor's source is a man aged 50 to 60 who received an inactivated influenza vaccine. Specimen: PBMCs from blood, collected 14 days before vaccination. The rearrangement uses TRBV2 and TRBJ2-7; 13 bases fit TRBD2. Here the CDR3 DNA reads TGTGCCAGCAAACTTGGACTAGCGGGAGTCCCGTACTTC. Translated, it gives CASKLGLAGVPYF.